Shown below are 23 T cell receptor beta chains from a single sample sequenced in a study of control samples from healthy donors and cancer patients. Sequencing used immunoSEQ multiplex PCR; TCRdb keeps in-frame clones, though not all of them. The sample includes 150,000 or so clones, 93% of them seen just once. What was sequenced was blood. These receptor sequences come from a woman in her fifties or sixties in good health.

V and J are TRBV25-1 and TRBJ1-6, with unresolved D. V dropped 6 bases and J dropped 11 bases, with 17 bases sitting between them. The germline gives CDR1 MGHDK, CDR2 SYGVNS. The CDR3 sequence is 14 residues long. The CDR3 sequence: CASRGSGGSPPLHF. The DNA of the CDR3 is TGTGCCAGCAGGGGCTCTGGTGGTTCCCCACCCCTCCACTTT. The entire variable domain, with the rest obtained from reference TRBV25-1 and TRBJ1-6, is as follows: EADIYQTPRYLVIGTGKKITLECSQTMGHDKMYWYQQDPGMELHLIHYSYGVNSTEKGDLSSESTVSRIRTEHFPLTLESARPSHTSQYLCASRGSGGSPPLHFGNGTRLTVT.

The chain carries TRBV9 and TRBJ1-6; 9 bases fit TRBD1. V lost 1 base and J lost 6; bases outside the gene matches: 2. The CDR3 extends over 15 amino acids. Germline CDR1 SGDLS, CDR2 YYNGEE. The CDR3 region has the DNA TGTGCCAGCAGCGTACGGGACAGGGTTAATTCACCCCTCCACTTT. It translates to CASSVRDRVNSPLHF.

The chain employs TRBV15 and TRBJ2-6; D is possibly TRBD1 (6 bases). The CDR3 is 16 residues long. CDR1 LNHNV and CDR2 YYDKDF come from the germline V gene (reference sequence). V lost 6 bases and J lost 0, with 12 bases in between. DNA of the CDR3: TGTGCCACCAGGCTCAGGGGCGACTCTGGGGCCAACGTCCTGACTTTC. It codes for CATRLRGDSGANVLTF. Combining the CDR3 with reference TRBV15 and TRBJ2-6 gives the whole variable domain DAMVIQNPRYQVTQFGKPVTLSCSQTLNHNVMYWYQQKSSQAPKLLFHYYDKDFNNEADTPDNFQSRRPNTSFCFLDIRSPGLGDTAMYLCATRLRGDSGANVLTFGAGSRLTVL.

The rearrangement joins TRBV5-1 to TRBJ2-7, with TRBD1 identical over 8 bases. This CDR3 comprises 14 residues. Per the germline V gene, CDR1 is SGHRS and CDR2 is YFSETQ. V was clipped by 1 base and J by 3 bases; unmatched bases: 3. The CDR3 loop reads CASSLRGQDYEQYF. The DNA for the CDR3 is TGCGCCAGCAGCTTGCGGGGACAGGACTACGAGCAGTACTTC.

For the CDR3, the DNA is TGTGCCAGCGGGCGACTTGGCGGGGATGAGCAGTTCTTC. Translating it yields CASGRLGGDEQFF. The chain has TRBV6-5 and TRBJ2-1, with TRBD2 as a possible D gene (6 bases). Trimming took 8 bases from V and 8 from J, leaving 16 bases between them. CDR1 and CDR2 from the germline V gene are MNHEY and SVGAGI. The CDR3 length is 13 residues.

The V and J genes are TRBV5-1 and TRBJ1-2, with 9 bases that match TRBD1. This CDR3 comprises 16 residues. CDR1 and CDR2 (germline): SGHRS, YFSETQ. J was trimmed by 4 bases and V by 3 bases; bases with no gene match: 10. The CDR3 DNA follows: TGCGCCAGCAGCTCCACTACAGGGGGCGCCGGCTATGGCTACACCTTC. Translated: CASSSTTGGAGYGYTF.

The gene calls are TRBV3-1 (or the pseudogene TRBV3-2) and TRBJ1-1; maybe TRBD1 (6 bases). This CDR3 region has 14 residues. V was trimmed by 0 bases and J by 4 bases, leaving 9 bases between them. Germline V CDR1 and CDR2: LGHDT, YNNKEL (reference sequence). The CDR3 DNA reads TGTGCCAGCAGCCAAGAGAGCAGGGGCACTGAAGCTTTCTTT. Translated, it gives CASSQESRGTEAFF.

This chain joins TRBV10-2 and TRBJ2-2, with D perhaps matching TRBD1 or TRBD2 (5 bases each). The CDR3 covers 14 residues. Germline V gene data show CDR1 as WSHSY and CDR2 as SAAADI. Trimming took off 8 bases at V and 0 bases at J, with 10 bases between the two ends. As DNA, the CDR3 is TGCGCCAGCGGGGGACGATCGAACACCGGGGAGCTGTTTTTT. Amino acid sequence: CASGGRSNTGELFF.

The rearrangement uses TRBV5-4 and TRBJ2-3, with 8 bases aligning to TRBD2. Germline V lookup: CDR1 SGHNT, CDR2 YYREEE (reference sequence). With V trimmed by 6 bases and J by 6 bases, 12 bases remained unmatched. CDR3 length equals 15 residues. For the CDR3, the DNA is TGTGCCAGCACCCTAGGAGCGGGGGCCCAGGATACGCAGTATTTT. As protein: CASTLGAGAQDTQYF. The full variable domain, with the rest looked up from reference TRBV5-4 and TRBJ2-3, is ETGVTQSPTHLIKTRGQQVTLRCSSQSGHNTVSWYQQALGQGPQFIFQYYREEENGRGNFPPRFSGLQFPNYSSELNVNALELDDSALYLCASTLGAGAQDTQYFGPGTRLTVL.

This chain uses TRBV7-9 with TRBJ2-2; maybe TRBD1 (5 bases). Per the germline V gene, CDR1 is SEHNR and CDR2 is FQNEAQ (reference sequence). V was cut by 5 bases and J by 7 bases, with 14 bases left in between. This CDR3 has 14 residues. The CDR3 loop is CASSPEAGIGELFF. CDR3 nucleotide sequence: TGTGCCAGCAGCCCAGAGGCAGGGATCGGGGAGCTGTTTTTT.

In nucleotides, the CDR3 is TGTGCCAGCAGCCAACACTTTGGGACTGAAGCTTTCTTT. It codes for CASSQHFGTEAFF. V is TRBV7-3 and J is TRBJ1-1; the D is unclear. The CDR3 has 13 amino acids. Trimming removed 5 bases from V and 5 bases from J, with 12 bases in between. The germline gives CDR1 SGHTA, CDR2 FQGTGA.

This clone has a single count. This sequence joins TRBV24-1 and TRBJ1-5, with 7 bases lining up with TRBD1. Looked up from germline, CDR1 is KGHDR and CDR2 is SFDVKD. The CDR3 runs 13 residues. V trimming: 4 bases; J trimming: 6 bases; junction bases outside the gene matches: 2. This chain's CDR3 is CATSETGFQPQHF. The CDR3 region has the DNA TGTGCCACCAGTGAGACAGGGTTTCAGCCCCAGCATTTT.

This chain joins TRBV7-9 and TRBJ2-2; D is unresolved. The CDR3 covers 15 residues. The ends were cut back, 1 base at V and 0 bases at J, with 6 bases in the middle. Germline assignment: CDR1 SEHNR and CDR2 FQNEAQ (reference sequence). This CDR3 is CASSLGSTNTGELFF. Here the CDR3 DNA reads TGTGCCAGCAGCTTAGGTAGCACGAACACCGGGGAGCTGTTTTTT.

The rearrangement uses TRBV19 and TRBJ1-4; TRBD1 aligns across 7 bases. CDR1 LNHDA and CDR2 SQIVND come from the germline V gene (reference sequence). This CDR3 has 13 residues. V was clipped by 10 bases and J by 4 bases; unmatched bases: 6. The CDR3 region is CAIRDRDNEKLFF. Here the CDR3 DNA reads TGTGCCATTAGGGACAGAGATAATGAAAAACTGTTTTTT.

The V and J genes are TRBV3-1 (or the pseudogene TRBV3-2) and TRBJ2-1; D is ambiguous. CDR1 is LGHDT, CDR2 YNNKEL, per germline (reference sequence). CDR3 size: 15 residues. Trimming took 4 bases from V and 2 from J, leaving 12 bases between them. CDR3 protein: CASSPAESPYNEQFF. DNA for the CDR3: TGTGCCAGCAGCCCGGCGGAGAGCCCCTACAATGAGCAGTTCTTC.

This rearrangement joins TRBV27 to TRBJ2-4; TRBD1 aligns across 9 bases. With 2 bases clipped from V and 7 bases from J, the junction kept 9 bases outside the gene matches. Germline V gene lookup returns CDR1 MNHEY and CDR2 SMNVEV (reference sequence). CDR3 length equals 16 residues. The CDR3 loop is CASSLEGGQGVNIQYF. The DNA of the CDR3 is TGTGCCAGCAGTTTAGAGGGGGGACAGGGTGTGAACATTCAGTACTTC.

Only a few counts were recorded for this clone. This rearrangement joins TRBV7-6 to TRBJ2-7; 7 bases agree with TRBD2. The CDR3 runs to 13 residues. Per germline, CDR1 SGHVS and CDR2 FNYEAQ. J lost 3 bases, V lost 5 bases, and 4 bases had no gene match. The CDR3 DNA reads TGTGCCAGCAGCCGGGGGGAGTACTACGAGCAGTACTTC. Protein: CASSRGEYYEQYF.

The chain uses TRBV12-3 or TRBV12-4 and TRBJ1-2; D unclear. Deletions cut 5 bases from V and 2 bases from J, with 9 bases between. CDR3 size: 13 residues. CDR3 amino acids: CASSERRNYGYTF. In nucleotides, the CDR3 is TGTGCCAGCAGTGAACGGAGAAACTATGGCTACACCTTC.

The CDR3: CASSLWSSGNTIYF. The CDR3 DNA reads TGTGCCAGCAGCTTATGGAGCTCTGGAAACACCATATATTTT. The chain recombines TRBV7-2 with TRBJ1-3, with D uncertain. Germline CDR1 is SGHTA and CDR2 is FQGNSA. V shed 2 bases and J shed 0 bases, with 5 bases lying between them. The CDR3 is 14 amino acids.

With respect to this clone: Other nucleotide sequences in the sample specify the same CDR3. The chain joins TRBV5-1 to TRBJ2-7, with D unresolved. The CDR3 runs to 11 residues. The germline V gene encodes CDR1 SGHRS and CDR2 YFSETQ. Trimming removed 3 bases at V and 5 bases at J, with 6 bases between. CDR3 protein: CASSYYDEQYF. The DNA for the CDR3 is TGCGCCAGCAGCTACTACGACGAGCAGTACTTC.

The rearrangement joins TRBV27 to TRBJ1-2; D unclear. Trimming left V 2 bases short and J 1 base short, with 8 bases between. The CDR3 consists of 14 residues. Germline V gene sequence: CDR1 MNHEY, CDR2 SMNVEV (reference sequence). CDR3 DNA sequence: TGTGCCAGCAGTTTAATCGGTGATAACTATGGCTACACCTTC. Translating it yields CASSLIGDNYGYTF.

V usage is TRBV7-9 and J usage is TRBJ1-1; D unclear. Trimming pared 3 bases from V and 5 bases from J, leaving 10 bases between. Germline CDR1 is SEHNR and CDR2 is FQNEAQ (reference sequence). The CDR3 covers 13 residues. The CDR3 here is CASSFRVATEAFF. CDR3 bases: TGTGCCAGCAGCTTTCGGGTTGCAACTGAAGCTTTCTTT.

The V call is TRBV7-2, the J call TRBJ1-3; D not certain. V lost 6 bases to trimming and J lost 0 bases, with 9 bases between them. CDR1 is SGHTA and CDR2 is FQGNSA in the germline V gene. This CDR3 is 14 amino acids long. Here the CDR3 reads CASRKQHSGNTIYF. CDR3 DNA sequence: TGTGCCAGCAGGAAACAGCACTCTGGAAACACCATATATTTT.